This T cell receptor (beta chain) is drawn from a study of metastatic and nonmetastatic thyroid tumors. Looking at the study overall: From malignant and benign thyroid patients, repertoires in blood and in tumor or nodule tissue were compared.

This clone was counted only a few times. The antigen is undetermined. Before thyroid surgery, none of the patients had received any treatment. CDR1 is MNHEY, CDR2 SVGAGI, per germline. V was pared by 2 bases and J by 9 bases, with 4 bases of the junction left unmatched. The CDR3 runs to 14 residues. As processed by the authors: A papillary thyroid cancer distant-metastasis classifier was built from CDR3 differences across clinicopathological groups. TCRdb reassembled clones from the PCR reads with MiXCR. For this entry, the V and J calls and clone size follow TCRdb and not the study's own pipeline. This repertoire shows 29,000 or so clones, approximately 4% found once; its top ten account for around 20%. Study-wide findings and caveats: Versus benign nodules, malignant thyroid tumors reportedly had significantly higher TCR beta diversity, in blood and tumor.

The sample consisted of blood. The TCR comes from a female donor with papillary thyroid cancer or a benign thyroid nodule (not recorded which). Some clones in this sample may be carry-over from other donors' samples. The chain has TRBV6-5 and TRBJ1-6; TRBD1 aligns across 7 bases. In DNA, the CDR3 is TGTGCCAGCAGTTACCTACACAGGGGTTCACCCCTCCACTTT. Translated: CASSYLHRGSPLHF.